This T cell receptor beta chain is from a study of cytomegalovirus exposure and HLA in healthy donors. Repertoires were generated with immunoSEQ multiplex PCR, while TCRdb's copy carries only in-frame clones and drops some. The table includes 110,000 or so clones, about 85% detected once. The sample holds one count of this clone. The sequenced material came from PBMCs. This TCR derives from a man younger than 30 in good health and CMV-seropositive.

This CDR3 reads CASSYFGDNSPLHF. The CDR3 bases are TGTGCCAGCAGTTACTTCGGGGATAATTCACCCCTCCACTTT. The V call is TRBV6-5, the J call TRBJ1-6; D not certain. Trimming cost V 1 base and J 5 bases, with 6 bases left between them. In germline, CDR1 is MNHEY, CDR2 SVGAGI. This CDR3 region has 14 residues.